Below are 22 T cell receptor beta chains sequenced from a single sample in a study of neoadjuvant anti-PD-1 for oral cavity cancer. The time point denotes: after neoadjuvant nivolumab, at surgical resection. The method was immunoSEQ multiplex PCR; TCRdb's version includes in-frame clones alone and lacks a portion of them. The table has over 30,000 clones, 80% seen once; the top ten hold nearly 3.5%. The source material was PBMCs, sampled after nivolumab (anti-PD-1) treatment. The receptors derive from a person aged 40 to 85 with oral cavity squamous cell carcinoma.

The rearrangement uses TRBV13 and TRBJ1-3, with a possible D match to TRBD1 (5 bases). CDR1 is PRHDT, CDR2 FYEKMQ, per germline (reference sequence). This CDR3 comprises 17 residues. V was clipped by 1 base and J by 0 bases, with 13 bases between them. As DNA, the CDR3 is TGTGCCAGCAGCTTAGTTCGGGGGATCAGCTCTGGAAACACCATATATTTT. This gives the protein CASSLVRGISSGNTIYF.

In this sample, this clone turned up a few times. V and J are TRBV19 and TRBJ2-7; perhaps TRBD1 as D (6 bases). Trimming took off 5 bases at V and 2 bases at J, with 13 bases between the two ends. This CDR3 contains 14 residues. Germline CDR1 is LNHDA and CDR2 is SQIVND (reference sequence). The CDR3 protein is CASSFSTGTYEQYF. Here the CDR3 DNA reads TGTGCCAGTAGTTTCTCGACAGGAACCTACGAGCAGTACTTC.

The chain uses TRBV4-1 and TRBJ2-7, with TRBD1 identical over 8 bases. The CDR3 runs to 13 residues. V lost 3 bases and J lost 6; bases outside the gene matches: 4. Germline assignment: CDR1 MGHRA and CDR2 YSYEKL. The CDR3 sequence: CASSQSTGGEQYF. In nucleotides, the CDR3 is TGCGCCAGCAGCCAGTCCACAGGGGGCGAGCAGTACTTC.

The count of this clone is one. CDR3 loop: CASSYRGFLSEQYF. In DNA, the CDR3 is TGTGCCAGCAGCTACAGGGGGTTTCTTTCTGAGCAGTACTTC. The genes are TRBV14 and TRBJ2-7; 8 bases align to TRBD1. This CDR3 is built from 14 residues. Per the germline V gene, CDR1 is SGHDN and CDR2 is FVKESK. Trimming removed 5 bases from V and 7 bases from J; junction bases left unmatched: 10.

This clone showed up just a few times. V and J are TRBV14 and TRBJ1-1; no definite D call. Germline values: CDR1 SGHDN, CDR2 FVKESK. The germline V and J ends were trimmed by 2 bases and 1 base, with 8 bases remaining between them. CDR3 size: 14 residues. The CDR3 protein is CASSQRRWNTEAFF. CDR3 bases: TGTGCCAGCAGCCAACGACGGTGGAACACTGAAGCTTTCTTT.

The chain combines TRBV7-2 with TRBJ2-5; D ambiguous. The CDR3 is 13 amino acids. V was shortened by 3 bases and J by 5 bases, with 10 bases between the two germline ends. Per the germline V gene, CDR1 is SGHTA and CDR2 is FQGNSA. CDR3 region: CASSFGQRETQYF. The CDR3 DNA reads TGTGCCAGCAGCTTTGGCCAAAGGGAGACCCAGTACTTC.

The chain recombines TRBV20-1 with TRBJ1-1; tentative D call: TRBD1 (6 bases). V lost 7 bases, J lost 7 bases, and 10 bases lay in between. Germline assignment: CDR1 DFQATT and CDR2 SNEGSKA (reference sequence). The CDR3 is made up of 10 amino acids. The CDR3 region has the DNA TGCAGTGTCCAGGGGAATGAAGCTTTCTTT. Protein sequence: CSVQGNEAFF.

This CDR3 is CASSEGTEAFF. DNA for the CDR3: TGTGCCAGCTCCGAGGGCACTGAAGCTTTCTTT. This chain uses TRBV18 with TRBJ1-1, with D unclear. Germline-derived CDR1 and CDR2 are KGHSH and LQKENI. CDR3 size: 11 residues. Trimming removed 6 bases at V and 4 bases at J, with 6 bases between. The full variable domain, its missing parts supplied by reference TRBV18 and TRBJ1-1, is NAGVMQNPRHLVRRRGQEARLRCSPMKGHSHVYWYRQLPEEGLKFMVYLQKENIIDESGMPKERFSAEFPKEGPSILRIQQVVRGDSAAYFCASSEGTEAFFGQGTRLTVV.

The chain carries TRBV19 and TRBJ2-1; TRBD1 agrees at 10 bases. V gave up 6 bases and J gave up 9 bases; unmatched junction bases: 14. Germline V gene data show CDR1 as LNHDA and CDR2 as SQIVND (reference sequence). The CDR3 runs to 16 residues. The CDR3 DNA reads TGTGCCAGTAGGCCCCCCAGGGGACAGGGGTTACGTGAGCAGTTCTTC. Protein: CASRPPRGQGLREQFF.

The rearrangement joins TRBV11-2 to TRBJ1-3; tentative D call: TRBD1 (5 bases). The V end lost 3 bases, the J end lost 2 bases, and 11 bases lay between the germline ends. CDR1 and CDR2 (germline): SGHAT, FQNNGV. The CDR3 runs 15 residues. This CDR3 reads CASSLFEGTGNTIYF. The DNA for the CDR3 is TGTGCCAGCAGCTTGTTCGAGGGGACTGGAAACACCATATATTTT.

The chain links TRBV15 to TRBJ2-1, with 9 bases lining up with TRBD2. V was pared by 1 base and J by 9 bases, with 7 bases of the junction left unmatched. The CDR3 is made up of 15 amino acids. Germline CDR1 and CDR2: LNHNV and YYDKDF (reference sequence). The CDR3 sequence is CATSRGSSGGREQFF. Written as DNA, the CDR3 is TGTGCCACCAGCAGAGGATCAAGCGGGGGGCGTGAGCAGTTCTTC.

The V and J genes are TRBV5-4 and TRBJ2-5; 7 bases align to TRBD1. J gave up 2 bases and V 0 bases, and 1 base lay outside the gene matches. The CDR3 is 14 amino acids. Germline CDR1 is SGHNT and CDR2 is YYREEE (reference sequence). The CDR3 loop is CASSLAGGQETQYF. The DNA of the CDR3 is TGTGCCAGCAGCTTGGCAGGGGGTCAAGAGACCCAGTACTTC.

The rearrangement uses TRBV7-2 and TRBJ1-5; D possibly corresponds to TRBD1 (6 bases). The germline V gene encodes CDR1 SGHTA and CDR2 FQGNSA. V gave up 8 bases and J gave up 6 bases, with 14 bases separating them. The CDR3 is 13 amino acids. The CDR3 DNA follows: TGTGCCAGCGCAGGGGAGCGGCTTCAGCCCCAGCATTTT. Amino acids: CASAGERLQPQHF.

The CDR3 loop reads CASSVDGPWNQPQHF. The DNA of the CDR3 is TGTGCCAGCTCAGTCGACGGGCCGTGGAATCAGCCCCAGCATTTT. The J gene is TRBJ1-5, the V gene TRBV18, with D hard to call. Looked up from germline, CDR1 is KGHSH and CDR2 is LQKENI. The CDR3 consists of 15 residues. With 5 bases removed from V and 4 bases from J, the gap between germline ends came to 15 bases.

Written as DNA, the CDR3 is TGTGCCAGCAGCACTACAAGGTACCAAGAGACCCAGTACTTC. This codes for CASSTTRYQETQYF. J is TRBJ2-5 and V is TRBV7-9; D unclear. This CDR3 has 14 amino acids. The V end was cut by 5 bases, the J end by 0 bases, with 10 bases between. Germline lookup yields CDR1 SEHNR and CDR2 FQNEAQ (reference sequence).

The chain couples TRBV4-3 to TRBJ1-2; 9 bases agree with TRBD1. Germline V lookup: CDR1 LGHNA, CDR2 YSLEER. The J segment lost 8 bases and the V segment lost 1 base, leaving 2 bases of the junction unmatched. The length of the CDR3 is 13 residues. This CDR3 is CASSQGDRVGYTF. The CDR3 DNA reads TGCGCCAGCAGCCAAGGGGACAGGGTAGGCTACACCTTC.

The chain combines TRBV4-2 with TRBJ2-7; 8 bases map to TRBD2. The V segment lost 1 base and the J segment 5 bases; nucleotides outside the gene matches: 10. This CDR3 spans 16 amino acids. Germline V gene sequence: CDR1 LGHNA, CDR2 YNFKEQ. The CDR3 nucleotides are TGTGCCAGCAGCCAAGTTCGGGGGGGCATACTAGACGAGCAGTACTTC. Its protein is CASSQVRGGILDEQYF.

This chain links TRBV6-1 with TRBJ2-3; no definite D call. CDR1 and CDR2 (germline): MNHNS, SASEGT. Trimming took 5 bases from V and 0 from J, leaving 9 bases between them. The CDR3 runs 14 residues. The CDR3 DNA follows: TGTGCCAGCAGTTCCTGGACCAGCACAGATACGCAGTATTTT. This sequence encodes CASSSWTSTDTQYF.

This chain connects TRBV15 to TRBJ1-2; D is unclear. The CDR3 loop spans 13 amino acids. The germline CDR1 and CDR2 sequences are LNHNV and YYDKDF (reference sequence). V shed 0 bases and J shed 8 bases, with 10 bases lying between them. DNA for the CDR3: TGTGCCACCAGCAGAGATCGGATTGGGGGCTACACCTTC. Amino acids: CATSRDRIGGYTF. Complete variable domain (other parts from reference TRBV15 and TRBJ1-2): DAMVIQNPRYQVTQFGKPVTLSCSQTLNHNVMYWYQQKSSQAPKLLFHYYDKDFNNEADTPDNFQSRRPNTSFCFLDIRSPGLGDTAMYLCATSRDRIGGYTFGSGTRLTVV.

The chain recombines TRBV28 with TRBJ1-6, with 10 bases identical to TRBD1. The CDR3 covers 14 residues. In germline, CDR1 is MDHEN, CDR2 SYDVKM. Trimming cost V 6 bases and J 9 bases; bases outside gene matches: 5. The CDR3 sequence is CASRLDRGRSPLHF. The CDR3 DNA reads TGTGCCAGCAGACTCGACAGGGGGCGTTCACCCCTCCACTTT.

The chain links TRBV28 to TRBJ2-7, with TRBD2 matching over 12 bases. Per germline, CDR1 MDHEN and CDR2 SYDVKM. This CDR3 contains 14 residues. V was clipped by 6 bases and J by 7 bases; unmatched bases: 7. Here the CDR3 reads CASSPSGGAWEQYF. For the CDR3, the DNA is TGTGCCAGCAGCCCTAGCGGGGGGGCGTGGGAGCAGTACTTC.

The V gene is TRBV2, the J gene TRBJ2-1, with D uncertain. Germline V gene sequence: CDR1 SNHLY, CDR2 FYNNEI. This CDR3 has 15 amino acids. Deletions cut 2 bases from V and 4 bases from J, with 12 bases between. CDR3 DNA sequence: TGTGCCAGCAGTGAAAAGAAGTCCAGGTACAATGAGCAGTTCTTC. This codes for CASSEKKSRYNEQFF.